A selection of T cell receptor beta chains follows, all from one sample in a study of OX40 agonist ivuxolimab in advanced cancers. Using immunoSEQ multiplex PCR, the repertoire was profiled, and TCRdb retains in-frame clones only, with some absent. The data hold approximately 25,000 clones, with 80% to 90% observed a single time. The specimen comprised CD4+ or CD8+ T cells sorted from blood, sampled in a trial of the OX40 agonist ivuxolimab. The receptors originated from an adult with an advanced solid tumor such as melanoma, head and neck, liver or kidney cancer. Each CDR3 is given with its conserved first and last residue. The order of the fields is J gene, clone size, D gene, V gene, CDR3 DNA, CDR3 protein. D genes are given only for firm matches. Some rows have no size entry. The others give once, few or many, or a class for an expanded clone.

TRBJ2-3 - - TRBV19 TGTGCCAGTAGTATTGTGGGAGGAAATCCAGATACGCAGTATTTT CASSIVGGNPDTQYF
TRBJ2-3 - - TRBV6-5 TGTGCCAGCAGTTACTCGATTTCTGGGGCGGATACGCAGTATTTT CASSYSISGADTQYF
TRBJ1-2 - - TRBV4-1 TGCGCCAGCAGCCTGCAGGAACACTATGGCTACACCTTC CASSLQEHYGYTF
TRBJ2-1 - TRBD2 TRBV27 TGTGCCAGCAGCTCCGGGACTAGCGTCTATGAGCAGTTCTTC CASSSGTSVYEQFF
TRBJ2-7 - TRBD1 TRBV11-1 TGTGCCAGCAGCTTAGATTATCCCCGGACAGGGGTCTACGAGCAGTACTTC CASSLDYPRTGVYEQYF
TRBJ1-1 - - TRBV4-1 TGCGCCAGCAGCCAAGCCGATTACAACACTGAAGCTTTCTTT CASSQADYNTEAFF
TRBJ2-7 - - TRBV28 TGTGCCGGGGCGCAGGGAAACTCCCCCTACGAGCAGTACTTC CAGAQGNSPYEQYF
TRBJ2-7 - TRBD1 TRBV29-1 TGCAGCGTTGTCCCGGCACAGGGGAGCTCCTACGAGCAGTACTTC CSVVPAQGSSYEQYF
TRBJ1-5 - - TRBV5-6 TGTGCCAGCACCCTAGGTTACAGCCCGGGTCAGCCCCAGCATTTT CASTLGYSPGQPQHF
TRBJ2-1 - TRBD2 TRBV19 TGTGCCAGTAGTAGTGAGGGACTAGCGGGAGGCTCGAACGTCAATGAGCAGTTCTTC CASSSEGLAGGSNVNEQFF
TRBJ2-3 - - TRBV6-1 TGTGCCAGCAGTGAATGGGACGGCCAAGGTACGGATACGCAGTATTTT CASSEWDGQGTDTQYF
TRBJ2-5 - - TRBV4-2 TGTGCCAGCAGCCCCGGGGAGGCCAGGTTTGGAGAGACCCAGTACTTC CASSPGEARFGETQYF
TRBJ2-7 - TRBD1 TRBV19 TGTGCCAGTAGTACCTGGACAGGGGTCACCTACGAGCAGTACTTC CASSTWTGVTYEQYF
TRBJ2-5 - TRBD2 TRBV7-9 TGTGCCAGCAGCCCATACCGGGACTATAAAGAGACCCAGTACTTC CASSPYRDYKETQYF
TRBJ2-3 once - TRBV9 TGTGCCAGCAGCGTATCGACTACCACAGATACGCAGTATTTT CASSVSTTTDTQYF
TRBJ1-1 - - TRBV11-2 TGTGCCAGCAGCTTAGGGGAGTGGAGCACTGAAGCTTTCTTT CASSLGEWSTEAFF
TRBJ2-7 - - TRBV29-1 TGCAGCGTTGAAAAGGGGGAGGAGGCATTAGCTGAATACGAGCAGTACTTC CSVEKGEEALAEYEQYF
TRBJ2-7 - - TRBV7-9 TGTGCCAGCAGCTCCAGTGGCAGGGTTACCACGGCCTACGAGCAGTACTTC CASSSSGRVTTAYEQYF
TRBJ2-7 few - TRBV9 TGTGCCAGCAGCGTAGGAGCAGGGGACGGCGAGCAGTACTTC CASSVGAGDGEQYF
TRBJ2-1 - - TRBV28 TGTGCCAGCAGTTCCCATGACACCTTGGGGAGCGATGAGCAGTTCTTC CASSSHDTLGSDEQFF
TRBJ2-7 - - TRBV21-1 TGTGCCAGCAGCATTTCGGACAGGACAGGGGCCTTCGGGTCCTACGAGCAGTACTTC CASSISDRTGAFGSYEQYF
TRBJ2-7 - - TRBV28 TGTGCCAGCAGCACTCAGAAAATAGACAGTACCCACCCCTACGAGCAGTACTTC CASSTQKIDSTHPYEQYF
TRBJ2-5 - - TRBV5-6 TGTGCCAGCAGTCGCGGAGGTTATGAGACCCAGTACTTC CASSRGGYETQYF
TRBJ2-1 - - TRBV4-1 TGCGCCAGCAGCCAAGTTGCGGGGCCCTCGCAGGAGCAGTTCTTC CASSQVAGPSQEQFF
TRBJ2-6 - - TRBV27 TGTGCCAGCCTCAGCTACTCTGGGGCCAACGTCCTGACTTTC CASLSYSGANVLTF
TRBJ1-5 once - TRBV21-1 TGTGCCAGCAGCGGGATACAGGCTTTCAATCAGCCCCAGCATTTT CASSGIQAFNQPQHF
TRBJ2-7 - - TRBV11-2 TGTGCCAGCAGCTACACCCCGGGCGGCGAGCAGTACTTC CASSYTPGGEQYF
TRBJ1-2 - TRBD1 TRBV30 TGTGCCTGGAGTGAGACAGGGATGGGCGGCTACACCTTC CAWSETGMGGYTF
TRBJ1-5 - TRBD1 TRBV29-1 TGCAGCGTTGGGGACAGCTATCAGCCCCAGCATTTT CSVGDSYQPQHF
TRBJ1-4 once - TRBV5-6 TGTGCCAGCAGCTTGGGCCTCTCCGAAAAACTGTTTTTT CASSLGLSEKLFF
TRBJ2-3 - - TRBV27 TGTGCCAGCAGTTTTCTTCCGGGACTGAGAGAGAGCACAGATACGCAGTATTTT CASSFLPGLRESTDTQYF
TRBJ2-7 - - TRBV7-8 TGTGCCAGCAGCTTAGCGCGGGGGACAGGACGCTCCTACGAGCAGTACTTC CASSLARGTGRSYEQYF
TRBJ2-7 - - TRBV11-2 TGTGCCAGCAGCTACGGGAGTTCCTCCTACGAGCAGTACTTC CASSYGSSSYEQYF
TRBJ2-7 - - TRBV25-1 TGTGCCAGCAGTGACTGGGGGGCCCACGAGCAGTACTTC CASSDWGAHEQYF
TRBJ2-3 - TRBD1 TRBV14 TGTGCCAGCAGCCAAATGGGATCAGACGGGACAGACACAGATACGCAGTATTTT CASSQMGSDGTDTDTQYF
TRBJ1-5 - TRBD1 TRBV30 TGTGCCTGGAATCGCGGGACAGGTCGGCAGCCCCAGCATTTT CAWNRGTGRQPQHF
TRBJ1-4 - - TRBV18 TGTGCCAGCTCACCAGGAGCAGGGTTAAGCGTCGTTGAAAAACTGTTTTTT CASSPGAGLSVVEKLFF
TRBJ2-3 - - TRBV11-2 TGTGCCAGCAGCTTATTTTGGTCGCCAGATACGCAGTATTTT CASSLFWSPDTQYF
TRBJ2-2 - - TRBV2 TGTGCCAGCACCACCGGTAGCGCGAACACCGGGGAGCTGTTTTTT CASTTGSANTGELFF
TRBJ1-1 once - TRBV28 TGTGCCAGCAGGCCTACAGGCTCGGAAGCTTTCTTT CASRPTGSEAFF
TRBJ2-5 - - TRBV9 TGTGCCAGCAGCGTAGTCCTAGCTCGCATCCAAGAGACCCAGTACTTC CASSVVLARIQETQYF
TRBJ2-7 once - TRBV5-6 TGTGCCAGCAGCTTTGGGGTTGTCCTATCCTACGAGCAGTACTTC CASSFGVVLSYEQYF
TRBJ1-2 - - TRBV10-2 TGCGCCAGCAGTGAGGAGGGTAGCTATGGCTACACCTTC CASSEEGSYGYTF
TRBJ1-1 - TRBD1 TRBV7-3 TGTGCCAGCAGCTTACTCCTCCGGGACAGGGAAACTGAAGCTTTCTTT CASSLLLRDRETEAFF
TRBJ1-1 - - TRBV6-5 TGTGCCAGCAGTTCACAGGGTAGGACTGAAGCTTTCTTT CASSSQGRTEAFF
TRBJ2-7 - TRBD2 TRBV10-1 TGCGCCAGCAGTACGGGACTAGCGGGGAAGTACGAGCAGTACTTC CASSTGLAGKYEQYF
TRBJ2-1 - TRBD1 TRBV15 TGTGCCACCAGCAGAGATGGGACAGGGGGTTTCGATGAGCAGTTCTTC CATSRDGTGGFDEQFF
TRBJ1-2 - - TRBV9 TGTGCCAGCAGCGTAGGGGTGGTCGAATTCTATGGCTACACCTTC CASSVGVVEFYGYTF
TRBJ2-7 - TRBD2 TRBV14 TGTGCCAGCTCTAGCGGGAACCTCAACGAGCAGTACTTC CASSSGNLNEQYF
TRBJ2-1 - TRBD2 TRBV7-6 TGTGCCAGCAGCTTAGGCGCGGGGGCCTACAATGAGCAGTTCTTC CASSLGAGAYNEQFF